This T cell receptor beta chain was sequenced in a study of shared clonotypes between healthy human individuals. Across the whole study: A couple of women and a few men aged 18 to 49 served as donors.

Note on this clone: Its antigen is still unknown.

Amplification in unsorted PBMC replicate PCRs started from around 310 ng DNA, which equals 30,000 to 35,000 T cell genomes. Libraries were prepared by immunoSEQ multiplex PCR; TCRdb keeps only in-frame clonotypes and omits some of them. The profile shows more than 400,000 clones, 78% of them singletons. General observations from the study: Only blood was sampled, and tissue TCR repertoires likely differ from blood ones.

Sequenced sample: PBMCs. This sequence was found in a middle-aged woman in good health. Some clones in this sample may be carry-over from other donors' samples.

The DNA for the CDR3 is TGTGCCACCGCATACTTCTGGAACACTGAAGCTTTCTTT. Amino acid sequence: CATAYFWNTEAFF. V is TRBV10-3 and J is TRBJ1-1; no reliable D call. The CDR3 length is 13 residues. V was cut by 10 bases and J by 1 base, with 13 bases left in between. Looked up from germline, CDR1 is ENHRY and CDR2 is SYGVKD.